This T cell receptor (beta chain) was documented in a study of a mutant IDH1 vaccine in newly diagnosed glioma. On the study more broadly: Vaccinations, eight in total, occurred in weeks 1, 3, 5, 7, 11, 15, 19, 23. Patients got their first vaccination 4-6 weeks after radiotherapy alone, or with temozolomide cycles. Beforehand, treatment had been radiotherapy, temozolomide, or both; the majority received both. Study-wide results and caveats: Seemingly, top peripheral T cell clonotype changes bore no relation to pseudoprogression.

Regarding time point: week 11, during vaccination. Doses of 300 ug of mutant IDH1 20-mer peptide were given with topical imiquimod. Note on this clone: The antigen is undetermined.

Data came from immunoSEQ multiplex PCR; TCRdb stores just in-frame clones and leaves some out. The top ten clones hold approximately 6.1% of a sample with tens of thousands of clones, about four fifths of them seen once. The sequence derives from a man aged 50 to 60 with glioma. Sample: PBMCs, taken from a glioma patient whose treatment included an IDH1 peptide vaccine.

For the CDR3, the DNA is TGTGCCAGCAGCGCCGGACTGAGGCCCTACAATGAGCAGTTCTTC. This translates into CASSAGLRPYNEQFF. V usage is TRBV7-9 and J usage is TRBJ2-1; tentatively, D is TRBD2 (5 bases). In germline, CDR1 is SEHNR, CDR2 FQNEAQ (reference sequence). Trimming shortened V by 5 bases and J by 2 bases, and 13 bases separated the two germline ends. CDR3 length equals 15 residues. The full variable domain, completed using reference TRBV7-9 and TRBJ2-1, is DTGVSQNPRHKITKRGQNVTFRCDPISEHNRLYWYRQTLGQGPEFLTYFQNEAQLEKSRLLSDRFSAERPKGSFSTLEIQRTEQGDSAMYLCASSAGLRPYNEQFFGPGTRLTVL.